These 25 T cell receptor beta chains were all obtained from the same sample, sequenced in a study of blood T cell repertoires in COVID-19. Here immunoSEQ multiplex PCR was the method, and the copy in TCRdb shows in-frame clones only, minus some. The table shows around 360,000 clones, with approximately 87% occurring only once. The specimen was PBMCs or T cells enriched from blood (not recorded which). These TCRs come from a man between 40 and 49 years old in a cohort exposed to, infected with or recovered from COVID-19 (not recorded which).

This chain uses TRBV18 with TRBJ2-7, with 11 bases that match TRBD1. Trimming took 3 bases from V and 1 from J; bases not matched to a gene: 2. Germline CDR1 and CDR2: KGHSH and LQKENI. The CDR3 loop spans 15 amino acids. This CDR3 is CASSPDRGRSYEQYF. DNA of the CDR3: TGTGCCAGCTCACCGGACAGGGGGCGATCCTACGAGCAGTACTTC.

The V gene is TRBV14, the J gene TRBJ1-2; D uncertain. Deletions cut 1 base from V and 0 bases from J, with 6 bases between. Germline-derived CDR1 and CDR2 are SGHDN and FVKESK. CDR3 size: 14 residues. CDR3 DNA: TGTGCCAGCAGCCAAGTCCCAGCTAACTATGGCTACACCTTC. This gives the protein CASSQVPANYGYTF.

V usage is TRBV5-1 and J usage is TRBJ2-7; 7 nucleotides line up with TRBD2. The CDR3 covers 14 residues. The trim removed 2 bases at V and 3 bases at J, leaving 5 bases unmatched. Germline V gene lookup returns CDR1 SGHRS and CDR2 YFSETQ. CDR3 nucleotides: TGCGCCAGCAGCTTAGCGGGAAAGTACTACGAGCAGTACTTC. Protein sequence: CASSLAGKYYEQYF.

V gene TRBV28 combines with J gene TRBJ1-2; a possible D gene is TRBD1 (6 bases). The CDR3 runs to 11 residues. Germline V gene lookup returns CDR1 MDHEN and CDR2 SYDVKM. V was clipped by 10 bases and J by 4 bases, with 10 bases between them. CDR3 coding DNA: TGTGCCACGACCAGGGGCTATGGCTACACCTTC. It codes for CATTRGYGYTF.

This clone has a handful of counts. The rearrangement uses TRBV5-4 and TRBJ2-2; 7 nucleotides line up with TRBD1. Germline trimming cut 2 bases from V and 2 bases from J; bases unmatched to any gene: 9. This CDR3 region has 17 residues. Germline V gene lookup returns CDR1 SGHNT and CDR2 YYREEE (reference sequence). The CDR3 DNA sequence: TGTGCCAGCAGCTTCTACAGGGGTATTGGTAACACCGGGGAGCTGTTTTTT. Protein sequence: CASSFYRGIGNTGELFF.

V usage is TRBV5-1 and J usage is TRBJ1-2; perhaps TRBD1 as D (6 bases). The germline V and J ends were trimmed by 4 bases and 8 bases, with 18 bases remaining between them. Germline CDR1 SGHRS, CDR2 YFSETQ. This CDR3 spans 14 amino acids. The CDR3 protein is CASSTSRGSTGYTF. CDR3 DNA: TGCGCCAGCAGCACCTCCAGGGGATCGACAGGCTACACCTTC.

This rearrangement joins TRBV10-1 to TRBJ1-5, with no clear D. Germline V CDR1 and CDR2: WNHNN, SYGVQD (reference sequence). Deletions cut 5 bases from V and 5 bases from J, with 13 bases between. The CDR3 has 14 amino acids. CDR3 in amino acids: CASSPGQLHQPQHF. Here the CDR3 DNA reads TGCGCCAGCAGTCCAGGCCAGTTGCATCAGCCCCAGCATTTT.

The chain combines TRBV7-9 with TRBJ2-5, with D perhaps matching TRBD2 (6 bases). Germline values: CDR1 SEHNR, CDR2 FQNEAQ (reference sequence). The ends were cut back, 5 bases at V and 2 bases at J, with 12 bases in the middle. The CDR3 contains 14 residues. The CDR3: CASSATRGQETQYF. In nucleotides, the CDR3 is TGTGCCAGCAGCGCGACTAGAGGGCAAGAGACCCAGTACTTC.

This clone has just one count. The chain has TRBV7-9 and TRBJ1-1; D gene uncertain. This CDR3 has 13 residues. With 5 bases removed from V and 0 bases from J, the gap between germline ends came to 7 bases. Germline-derived CDR1 and CDR2 are SEHNR and FQNEAQ (reference sequence). CDR3 loop: CASSAQLNTEAFF. The CDR3 DNA follows: TGTGCCAGCAGCGCCCAGTTGAACACTGAAGCTTTCTTT.

The chain joins TRBV29-1 to TRBJ2-5; no clear D. Trimming cost V 2 bases and J 2 bases, with 9 bases left between them. CDR1 is SQVTM, CDR2 ANQGSEA, per germline. CDR3 size: 13 residues. The CDR3, as DNA: TGCAGCGTTGAAAAGCATATACAAGAGACCCAGTACTTC. Its translation: CSVEKHIQETQYF.

The gene calls are TRBV6-5 and TRBJ2-1; the D gene is possibly TRBD2 (5 bases). The CDR3 loop spans 15 amino acids. V was pared by 0 bases and J by 7 bases, with 13 bases between. Germline V CDR1 and CDR2: MNHEY, SVGAGI. The CDR3 DNA reads as TGTGCCAGCAGTTACTCGATGCGGGCAGGAAATGAGCAGTTCTTC. It specifies CASSYSMRAGNEQFF.

The chain recombines TRBV11-2 with TRBJ2-7; 12 bases map to TRBD2. The junction had 4 bases not matched to a gene; V was cut back by 5 bases and J by 5 bases. This CDR3 has 14 residues. Germline assignment: CDR1 SGHAT and CDR2 FQNNGV. CDR3 sequence: CASSKTSGSNEQYF. The CDR3 DNA sequence: TGTGCCAGCAGCAAGACTAGCGGGAGTAACGAGCAGTACTTC. Full variable domain (remainder filled in from reference TRBV11-2 and TRBJ2-7): EAGVAQSPRYKIIEKRQSVAFWCNPISGHATLYWYQQILGQGPKLLIQFQNNGVVDDSQLPKDRFSAERLKGVDSTLKIQPAKLEDSAVYLCASSKTSGSNEQYFGPGTRLTVT.

The V gene is TRBV6-2 or TRBV6-3, the J gene TRBJ1-1; 7 bases map to TRBD1. Germline V CDR1 and CDR2: MNHEY, SVGEGT. The J segment lost 0 bases and the V segment lost 2 bases, leaving 3 bases of the junction unmatched. This CDR3 has 15 amino acids. CDR3 in DNA: TGTGCCAGCAGTTACGGAACAGGGGTGAACACTGAAGCTTTCTTT. Its protein product is CASSYGTGVNTEAFF.

This sequence joins TRBV28 and TRBJ2-2; D may be TRBD1 (5 bases). Looked up from germline, CDR1 is MDHEN and CDR2 is SYDVKM. The V end lost 6 bases, the J end lost 0 bases, and 11 bases lay between the germline ends. CDR3 length: 15 amino acids. Written as DNA, the CDR3 is TGTGCCAGCAGGCGACAGCTCGCGAACACCGGGGAGCTGTTTTTT. It is translated as CASRRQLANTGELFF.

CDR3 residues: CAWSVGLHYGYTF. CDR3 nucleotide sequence: TGTGCCTGGAGTGTGGGCCTGCACTATGGCTACACCTTC. The chain employs TRBV30 and TRBJ1-2; D call uncertain. V was shortened by 0 bases and J by 3 bases, with 8 bases between the two germline ends. The CDR3 runs 13 residues. Germline V gives CDR1 GTSNPN, CDR2 SVGIG (reference sequence).

The V gene is TRBV7-9, the J gene TRBJ2-1, with 11 bases fitting TRBD2. The CDR3 is 18 residues long. Germline CDR1 reads SEHNR; CDR2 reads FQNEAQ (reference sequence). Germline trimming cut 5 bases from V and 0 bases from J; bases unmatched to any gene: 9. CDR3 residues: CASSPTSGGFSSYNEQFF. The CDR3 nucleotides read TGTGCCAGCAGCCCTACTAGCGGGGGTTTTAGCTCCTACAATGAGCAGTTCTTC.

The chain recombines TRBV4-2 with TRBJ1-1; 12 nucleotides align to TRBD1. Germline V CDR1 and CDR2: LGHNA, YNFKEQ. V shed 7 bases, J shed 7 bases, and the junction held 7 bases outside the gene matches. The CDR3 is 14 residues long. This CDR3 is CASNRDRGQGEAFF. In nucleotides, the CDR3 is TGTGCCAGCAACCGGGACAGGGGGCAGGGTGAAGCTTTCTTT.

The chain recombines TRBV10-3 with TRBJ2-3; D possibly corresponds to TRBD2 (6 bases). The germline V and J ends were trimmed by 6 bases and 3 bases, with 19 bases remaining between them. Germline V gives CDR1 ENHRY, CDR2 SYGVKD. This CDR3 has 16 amino acids. The CDR3 region is CAIRTPSGGVTDTQYF. CDR3 nucleotides: TGTGCCATCAGGACCCCGTCCGGGGGAGTGACAGATACGCAGTATTTT.

V is TRBV5-8 and J is TRBJ2-1, with D uncertain. This CDR3 is 14 amino acids long. The V gene lost 0 bases and the J gene lost 0 bases, with 4 bases spanning the gap. From germline, CDR1 is SGHTS and CDR2 YDEGEE. Written as DNA, the CDR3 is TGTGCCAGCAGCTTGGACAGCTCCTACAATGAGCAGTTCTTC. Translating it yields CASSLDSSYNEQFF.

The V call is TRBV14, the J call TRBJ1-2; perhaps TRBD1 as D (6 bases). Trimming stripped 1 base from V and 6 bases from J, with 9 bases between. Germline assignment: CDR1 SGHDN and CDR2 FVKESK. The CDR3 totals 13 residues. This chain's CDR3 is CASSQVDRNGYTF. The CDR3 nucleotides are TGTGCCAGCAGCCAAGTCGACAGGAATGGCTACACCTTC.

The J gene is TRBJ1-5, the V gene TRBV6-1; 7 bases line up with TRBD1. Germline trimming cut 3 bases from V and 4 bases from J; bases unmatched to any gene: 9. Germline lookup yields CDR1 MNHNS and CDR2 SASEGT. The CDR3 has 16 residues. The CDR3 is CASSDYRGAGNQPQHF. CDR3 DNA: TGTGCCAGCAGTGACTACAGGGGCGCAGGGAATCAGCCCCAGCATTTT.

The rearrangement joins TRBV29-1 to TRBJ1-2; D is possibly TRBD1 (6 bases). V lost 2 bases to trimming and J lost 5 bases, with 6 bases between them. Per germline, CDR1 SQVTM and CDR2 ANQGSEA. The CDR3 totals 11 residues. CDR3 residues: CSVERGYGYTF. In DNA, the CDR3 is TGCAGCGTTGAAAGGGGGTATGGCTACACCTTC.

This chain uses TRBV14 with TRBJ1-1; 9 nucleotides line up with TRBD1. CDR3 length: 15 residues. The junction had 9 bases not matched to a gene; V was cut back by 5 bases and J by 5 bases. Germline CDR1 is SGHDN and CDR2 is FVKESK. CDR3 bases: TGTGCCAGCAGCGCACAGGGGGCTCGGGAAACTGAAGCTTTCTTT. Its translation is CASSAQGARETEAFF.

The chain uses TRBV3-1 (or the pseudogene TRBV3-2) and TRBJ2-7; 8 bases fit TRBD1. Trimming cost V 5 bases and J 3 bases; bases outside gene matches: 9. The CDR3 sequence is 15 residues long. In germline, CDR1 is LGHDT, CDR2 YNNKEL (reference sequence). The CDR3 sequence: CASSSTSGGIYEQYF. In nucleotides, the CDR3 is TGTGCCAGCAGCTCCACCTCAGGGGGCATCTACGAGCAGTACTTC.

In its sample, this clone was seen once. The chain couples TRBV7-2 to TRBJ1-1; D ambiguous. Per the germline V gene, CDR1 is SGHTA and CDR2 is FQGNSA. The CDR3 consists of 13 residues. V was cut by 5 bases and J by 1 base, with 8 bases left in between. The CDR3 is CASSAYRNTEAFF. The CDR3 DNA reads TGTGCCAGCAGCGCCTACAGGAACACTGAAGCTTTCTTT.